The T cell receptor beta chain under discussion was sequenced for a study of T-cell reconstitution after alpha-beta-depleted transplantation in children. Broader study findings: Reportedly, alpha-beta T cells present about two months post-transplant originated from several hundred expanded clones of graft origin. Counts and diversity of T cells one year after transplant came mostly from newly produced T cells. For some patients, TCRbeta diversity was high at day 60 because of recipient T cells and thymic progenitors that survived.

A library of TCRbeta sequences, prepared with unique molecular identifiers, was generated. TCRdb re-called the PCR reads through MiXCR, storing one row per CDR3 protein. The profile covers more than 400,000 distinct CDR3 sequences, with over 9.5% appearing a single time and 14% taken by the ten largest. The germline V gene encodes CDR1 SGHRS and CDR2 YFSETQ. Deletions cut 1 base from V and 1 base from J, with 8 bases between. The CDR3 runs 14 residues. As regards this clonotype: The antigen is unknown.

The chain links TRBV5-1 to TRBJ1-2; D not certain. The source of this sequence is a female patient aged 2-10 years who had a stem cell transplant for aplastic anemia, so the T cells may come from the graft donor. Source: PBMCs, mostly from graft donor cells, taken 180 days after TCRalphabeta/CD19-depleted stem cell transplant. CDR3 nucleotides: TGCGCCAGCAGCTTGTGGCCGGGTAACTATGGCTACACCTTC. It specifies CASSLWPGNYGYTF.